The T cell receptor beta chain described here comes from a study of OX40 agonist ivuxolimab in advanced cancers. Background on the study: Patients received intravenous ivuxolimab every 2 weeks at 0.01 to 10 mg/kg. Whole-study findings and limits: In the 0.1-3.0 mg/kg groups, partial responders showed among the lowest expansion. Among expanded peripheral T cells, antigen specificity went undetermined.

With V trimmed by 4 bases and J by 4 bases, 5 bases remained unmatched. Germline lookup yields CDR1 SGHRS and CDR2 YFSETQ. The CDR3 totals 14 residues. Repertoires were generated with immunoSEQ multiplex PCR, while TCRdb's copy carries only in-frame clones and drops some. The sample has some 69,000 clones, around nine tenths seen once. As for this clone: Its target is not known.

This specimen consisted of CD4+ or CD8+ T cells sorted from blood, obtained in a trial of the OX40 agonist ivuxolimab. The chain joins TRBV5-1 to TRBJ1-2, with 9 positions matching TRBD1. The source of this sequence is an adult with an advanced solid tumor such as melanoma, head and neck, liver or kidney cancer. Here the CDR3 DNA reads TGCGCCAGCAGCGAGGGACAGGGATCCTATGGCTACACCTTC. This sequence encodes CASSEGQGSYGYTF.